This record concerns one TCR beta chain sequence. This sample includes further DNA sequences coding for the same CDR3. J lost 4 bases, V lost 0 bases, and 6 bases had no gene match. Germline V gives CDR1 LGHNA, CDR2 YSLEER. The CDR3 has 16 amino acids. This table comes from immunoSEQ multiplex PCR, and its TCRdb copy is limited to in-frame clones, with some not included. The data show 75,000 to 90,000 clones, with roughly 86% seen just once and around 4.5% held by the top ten. This entry belongs to a study of blood T cell repertoires in COVID-19. Turning to the study itself: Nucleic acid was either cDNA or gDNA, and it came from T cells, B-cell-depleted T cells, or PBMCs.

Sequenced input: peripheral blood. The V and J genes are TRBV4-3 and TRBJ2-3; 8 bases match TRBD2. The clonotype was recovered from a man aged 45 to 65 with active or convalescent COVID-19. The CDR3 nucleotides read TGCGCCAGCAGCCAAGATCTCCGGGGGGGGGCAGATACGCAGTATTTT. Its protein is CASSQDLRGGADTQYF.